These 20 T cell receptor beta chains came from one sample sequenced in a study of PD-1 blockade in classical Hodgkin lymphoma (dated by TCRdb to about 2020). The library relied on the immunoSEQ multiplex PCR assay. TCRdb retrieved this table from immuneACCESS and kept in-frame rearrangements only. Not all clones are present; in checked studies, unresolved V genes account for under half, and no reason is known for the remainder. The sample yields about 27,000 clones; about three quarters were counted once. The ten largest clones add up to over 2% of the sample. The intended sense of this specimen's time point label: cycle 1 day 1 (C1D1), immediately before nivolumab initiation. Relapse after autologous stem cell transplantation had occurred in all trial patients, and cohorts A, B and C were distinguished by prior brentuximab vedotin exposure. CD4+ T cells were purified from thawed PBMCs by magnetic negative selection with a Miltenyi CD4+ T cell isolation kit.

This specimen consisted of CD4+ T cells from blood, obtained at baseline. These receptors originate from a human donor with classical Hodgkin lymphoma.

The rearrangement joins TRBV4-2 to TRBJ1-4; D may be TRBD1 (5 bases). V shed 1 base and J shed 7 bases, with 13 bases lying between them. The CDR3 consists of 15 residues. CDR1 and CDR2 (germline): LGHNA, YNFKEQ. DNA for the CDR3: TGTGCCAGCAGCCAAGCGGCAGGGTTCGCTGAAAAACTGTTTTTT. This sequence encodes CASSQAAGFAEKLFF.

This chain links TRBV4-3 with TRBJ2-1, with D perhaps TRBD1 (5 bases). V was shortened by 2 bases and J by 9 bases, with 14 bases between the two germline ends. Germline V CDR1 and CDR2: LGHNA, YSLEER. CDR3 length: 14 amino acids. The CDR3 DNA reads TGCGCCAGCAGCCAACGAAGGGAAAGGGGTGAGCAGTTCTTC. The encoded protein is CASSQRRERGEQFF.

This rearrangement joins TRBV9 to TRBJ1-2, with D perhaps matching TRBD1 (5 bases). The CDR3 is 16 residues long. The V gene lost 2 bases and the J gene lost 2 bases, with 16 bases spanning the gap. Looked up from germline, CDR1 is SGDLS and CDR2 is YYNGEE. CDR3 sequence: CASSVEKGPANYGYTF. CDR3 DNA: TGTGCCAGCAGCGTCGAAAAGGGGCCAGCCAACTATGGCTACACCTTC.

This chain joins TRBV11-2 and TRBJ2-1; D gene unclear. V dropped 5 bases and J dropped 10 bases, with 15 bases sitting between them. CDR1 is SGHAT, CDR2 FQNNGV, per germline. CDR3 size: 13 residues. The CDR3 DNA follows: TGTGCCAGCAGCCCCCGGGCCGTTTCCGAGCAGTTCTTC. Translated: CASSPRAVSEQFF.

The rearrangement joins TRBV4-1 to TRBJ1-1, with a weak D call TRBD1 (5 bases). Per the germline V gene, CDR1 is MGHRA and CDR2 is YSYEKL. The length of the CDR3 is 16 residues. The V end lost 3 bases, the J end lost 4 bases, and 18 bases lay between the germline ends. The CDR3 loop reads CASSHDMGVGSTEAFF. The CDR3 coding sequence is TGCGCCAGCAGCCATGATATGGGGGTCGGGTCCACTGAAGCTTTCTTT.

This rearrangement joins TRBV30 to TRBJ2-7; the D is unclear. Germline CDR1 and CDR2: GTSNPN and SVGIG (reference sequence). This CDR3 comprises 14 residues. The V end was cut by 2 bases, the J end by 0 bases, with 11 bases between. CDR3 region: CAWSREVSSYEQYF. The DNA for the CDR3 is TGTGCCTGGAGTCGAGAAGTCAGCTCCTACGAGCAGTACTTC.

The rearrangement joins TRBV7-9 to TRBJ2-2; TRBD1 matches 7 bases. Germline CDR1 reads SEHNR; CDR2 reads FQNEAQ (reference sequence). The CDR3 extends over 18 amino acids. V dropped 1 base and J dropped 1; count of bases not matched to a gene: 9. The CDR3 DNA is TGTGCCAGCAGCTTAGTCCTTGTAACAGGGGTGAACACCGGGGAGCTGTTTTTT. It is translated as CASSLVLVTGVNTGELFF.

This clone showed up just a few times. The rearrangement links TRBV10-1 to TRBJ2-3; 9 bases fit TRBD1. Unmatched junction bases numbered 8, after V lost 4 bases and J lost 6 bases. The CDR3 contains 15 residues. Germline V gene lookup returns CDR1 WNHNN and CDR2 SYGVQD (reference sequence). DNA for the CDR3: TGCGCCAGCAGTGGGGCCGGGACAGGGACGGATACGCAGTATTTT. It encodes CASSGAGTGTDTQYF.

This clone was counted once. The V and J genes are TRBV30 and TRBJ2-3; 10 nucleotides agree with TRBD2. The trim removed 0 bases at V and 4 bases at J, leaving 1 base unmatched. Germline V gene sequence: CDR1 GTSNPN, CDR2 SVGIG (reference sequence). This CDR3 is built from 14 residues. CDR3: CAWSVSGGPDTQYF. In nucleotides, the CDR3 is TGTGCCTGGAGTGTTAGCGGGGGGCCAGATACGCAGTATTTT.

The chain recombines TRBV19 with TRBJ2-5; possibly TRBD2 for D (6 bases). V lost 3 bases and J lost 2, with 10 bases in between. The CDR3 has 14 residues. Germline loops: CDR1 LNHDA, CDR2 SQIVND (reference sequence). DNA for the CDR3: TGTGCCAGTAGTATCGGCGGGGTGCAAGAGACCCAGTACTTC. Amino acids: CASSIGGVQETQYF.

This clone occurred once. The J gene is TRBJ1-2, the V gene TRBV28; 7 nucleotides match TRBD1. V lost 7 bases and J lost 8; bases outside the gene matches: 13. The CDR3 is 14 residues long. The germline V gene has CDR1 MDHEN and CDR2 SYDVKM. The CDR3 spells CASNTGDSVWGYTF. The CDR3 DNA is TGTGCCAGCAATACAGGGGATTCGGTGTGGGGCTACACCTTC.

The V gene is TRBV10-3, the J gene TRBJ2-1; possibly TRBD2 for D (5 bases). V gave up 3 bases and J gave up 0 bases, with 9 bases separating them. The CDR3 runs 15 residues. CDR1 ENHRY and CDR2 SYGVKD come from the germline V gene. The CDR3 sequence is CAISEMGSSYNEQFF. The CDR3 DNA sequence: TGTGCCATCAGTGAAATGGGGAGCTCCTACAATGAGCAGTTCTTC.

This chain joins TRBV19 and TRBJ2-5; the D is unclear. Germline CDR1 and CDR2: LNHDA and SQIVND (reference sequence). The CDR3 totals 13 residues. V gave up 3 bases and J gave up 1 base, with 6 bases separating them. For the CDR3, the DNA is TGTGCCAGTAGTATTGCGGTCCAAGAGACCCAGTACTTC. Translated, it gives CASSIAVQETQYF.

The chain has TRBV9 and TRBJ1-4, with 10 bases fitting TRBD1. CDR3 length: 15 residues. The germline V gene has CDR1 SGDLS and CDR2 YYNGEE. The ends lost 2 bases at V and 8 bases at J; junction bases unmatched: 6. The CDR3 protein is CASSVRTGGIEKLFF. For the CDR3, the DNA is TGTGCCAGCAGCGTCCGGACAGGGGGGATCGAAAAACTGTTTTTT.

The V and J genes are TRBV7-8 and TRBJ2-2, with TRBD1 as a possible D gene (7 bases). This CDR3 spans 16 amino acids. Germline values: CDR1 SGHVS, CDR2 FQNEAQ. V shed 6 bases and J shed 4 bases, with 18 bases lying between them. The CDR3 DNA follows: TGTGCCAGCAGGCAGCGGGTAGGGGGCCCCACCGGGGAGCTGTTTTTT. This sequence encodes CASRQRVGGPTGELFF.

The chain employs TRBV5-1 and TRBJ1-1; a weak D match, TRBD1 (6 bases). Germline V lookup: CDR1 SGHRS, CDR2 YFSETQ. The CDR3 has 14 residues. The germline V and J ends were trimmed by 0 bases and 1 base, with 7 bases remaining between them. The CDR3: CASSLGQENTEAFF. CDR3 bases: TGCGCCAGCAGCTTGGGACAGGAGAACACTGAAGCTTTCTTT. The full variable domain, its missing parts supplied by reference TRBV5-1 and TRBJ1-1, is KAGVTQTPRYLIKTRGQQVTLSCSPISGHRSVSWYQQTPGQGLQFLFEYFSETQRNKGNFPGRFSGRQFSNSRSEMNVSTLELGDSALYLCASSLGQENTEAFFGQGTRLTVV.

Note on this clone: One end of the junction does not line up with germline, which may come from a read error. The rearrangement uses TRBV7-9 and TRBJ2-6; 8 bases agree with TRBD1. The CDR3 has 18 residues. Germline V CDR1 and CDR2: SEHNR, FQNEAQ (reference sequence). The CDR3 DNA reads TGTGCCAGCAGCCTCTGGACAGGGACAGACTCTGGGCCCAACGTCCTGACTTTC. Translating it yields CASSLWTGTDSGPNVLTF.

V gene TRBV12-1 combines with J gene TRBJ1-2. TRBV12-1 constitutes a pseudogene. CDR3 length: 16 amino acids. The CDR3: CASSPPERGKGGGYTF. CDR3 DNA sequence: TGTGCCAGCAGCCCCCCCGAACGGGGAAAGGGTGGTGGCTACACCTTC.

On this clone itself: The CDR3 does not end in the conserved phenylalanine or tryptophan, so this is likely a read error. The rearrangement joins TRBV30 to TRBJ1-5; weak D call: TRBD1 (5 bases). V was clipped by 1 base and J by 1 base, with 8 bases between them. The CDR3 is 14 amino acids. Looked up from germline, CDR1 is GTSNPN and CDR2 is SVGIG (reference sequence). The DNA of the CDR3 is TGTGCCTGGAGTGAGGGGACGAGCAATCAGCCCCAGCATTCT. It yields the protein CAWSEGTSNQPQHS.

The chain employs TRBV27 and TRBJ2-2; D is uncertain. V was cut by 0 bases and J by 0 bases, with 5 bases left in between. The CDR3 extends over 15 amino acids. Germline CDR1 MNHEY, CDR2 SMNVEV (reference sequence). CDR3 bases: TGTGCCAGCAGTTTATCTGGGACGAACACCGGGGAGCTGTTTTTT. Its protein is CASSLSGTNTGELFF.